This T cell receptor (beta chain) was sequenced in a study of control samples from healthy donors and cancer patients. This CDR3 is built from 14 residues. The trim removed 2 bases at V and 5 bases at J, leaving 4 bases unmatched. Germline V CDR1 and CDR2: MNHEY, SMNVEV (reference sequence). Profiled with immunoSEQ multiplex PCR; TCRdb holds only in-frame clones, not every one. The sample yields approximately 100,000 clones, roughly four fifths seen once. The sequenced sample was blood. This clonotype originated in a man aged 60 to 75 in good health. The chain employs TRBV27 and TRBJ2-7; 9 bases map to TRBD1. CDR3 region: CASSLGTGSNEQYF. The CDR3 coding sequence is TGTGCCAGCAGTTTAGGGACAGGGAGCAACGAGCAGTACTTC.